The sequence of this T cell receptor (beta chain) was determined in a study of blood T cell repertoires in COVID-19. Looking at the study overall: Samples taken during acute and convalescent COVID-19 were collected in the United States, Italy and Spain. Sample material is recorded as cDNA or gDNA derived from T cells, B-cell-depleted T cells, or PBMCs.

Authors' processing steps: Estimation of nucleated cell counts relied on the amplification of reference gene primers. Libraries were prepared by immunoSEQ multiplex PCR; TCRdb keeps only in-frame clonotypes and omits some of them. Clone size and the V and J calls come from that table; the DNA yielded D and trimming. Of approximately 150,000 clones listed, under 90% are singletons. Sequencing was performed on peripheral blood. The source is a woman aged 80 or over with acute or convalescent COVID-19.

The CDR3 is CASSSNPGGGNGYTF. The CDR3 coding sequence is TGTGCCAGCAGCTCAAACCCCGGGGGGGGTAATGGCTACACCTTC. The genes are TRBV9 and TRBJ1-2; a weak D match, TRBD1 (5 bases). The V gene lost 4 bases and the J gene lost 6 bases, with 19 bases spanning the gap. CDR3 length: 15 residues. Germline V lookup: CDR1 SGDLS, CDR2 YYNGEE.